The present T cell receptor beta chain was sequenced within a study of blood T cell repertoires in COVID-19 (dated by TCRdb to about 2020). For the wider study: Samples covering the acute and convalescent phases of COVID-19 were provided by collaborators in the United States, Italy and Spain. The material from the prospective study consisted of cDNA or gDNA derived from T cells, B-cell-depleted T cells, or PBMCs. Deeply sampled blood TCRbeta repertoires from subjects exposed to, actively infected with, or recovered from COVID-19 were included in the dataset. The repertoires were made available in a free public database intended to serve as a resource for research on the immune response to SARS-CoV-2. The samples were drawn from two sources: the first 160 participants of the ongoing ImmuneRACE study, and fewer than 1,500 subjects contributed by 6 global collaborators. A de-identified subject ID, COVID-19 status, age in years and sex were almost always included in the sample metadata. Where available, HLA class I and class II types were taken from metadata supplied by the sample provider and were not determined by assay-based typing.

The immunoSEQ Assay, a bias-controlled multiplex PCR, was used to amplify TCRbeta CDR3 regions from genomic DNA. From the authors' description of their analysis: The number of nucleated cells in each sample was estimated by amplification of reference gene primers within the assay. Sequence reads were collapsed and filtered to measure the absolute abundance of every unique TCRbeta CDR3 rearrangement. For each sample, productive Simpson clonality was calculated as the square root of Simpson's diversity index over productive rearrangements. Not all clones reach the TCRdb copy of this immuneACCESS table, which keeps in-frame sequences only. Checked studies attribute under half of the gap to unresolved V genes and leave the rest unexplained. V and J calls and clone size are those listed in that table; D and trimming were worked out from the DNA. For this sample the table gives around 100,000 clones, of which 69% were detected only once. Clones ranked in the top ten supply less than 6.5% of the sample.

Whole blood was collected in K2EDTA tubes by collaborating institutions according to the institutions' own protocols. Collaborator samples were shipped for TCRbeta analysis as frozen whole blood, isolated PBMCs, or DNA extracted from either sample type. A note on this clone: What antigen it recognizes has not been identified. Within one base of it there is no much larger clone, and no base qualities were kept.

CDR1 SGHVS and CDR2 FQNEAQ were looked up in the germline V gene. The CDR3 covers 14 residues, taking in both the cysteine and the phenylalanine. The CDR3 DNA has 42 bases and is translated from base 1. V drops 8 bases and J drops 5 bases, leaving 18 bases in between. On the study overall, not on this receptor specifically: The quantity of clinical and demographic metadata differed by source and by participant and was supplied without curation.

This clonotype was sampled from a man at least 80 years old with acute or convalescent COVID-19. Sample: peripheral blood. The V gene is TRBV7-8 and the J gene is TRBJ1-1; a tentative D match to TRBD1 spans 6 bases. The nucleotide sequence reads as follows: TGTGCCAGCTGGGGACAATCTTGGGGAACTGAAGCTTTCTTT. This translates into CASWGQSWGTEAFF. Reference TRBV7-8 and TRBJ1-1 genes cover what lies past the CDR3, so the full variable domain is GAGVSQSPRYKVAKRGQDVALRCDPISGHVSLFWYQQALGQGPEFLTYFQNEAQLDKSGLPSDRFFAERPEGSVSTLKIQRTQQEDSAVYLCASWGQSWGTEAFFGQGTRLTVV.